These 30 T cell receptor beta chains were all obtained from the same sample, sequenced in a study of blood T cell repertoires in COVID-19. Using immunoSEQ multiplex PCR, the repertoire was profiled, and TCRdb retains in-frame clones only, with some absent. The sample includes 290,000 or so clones, roughly 80% of them seen just once. Input material: PBMCs or T cells enriched from blood (not recorded which). The receptors come from a man aged 35 to 55 who had been exposed to COVID-19.

The chain is built from TRBV3-1 (or the pseudogene TRBV3-2) and TRBJ1-5; tentatively, D is TRBD1 (5 bases). The germline gives CDR1 LGHDT, CDR2 YNNKEL (reference sequence). The V end lost 8 bases, the J end lost 5 bases, and 16 bases lay between the germline ends. The CDR3 spans 14 residues. CDR3 sequence: CASASDSNYQPQHF. The CDR3 DNA sequence: TGTGCCAGCGCCTCCGACAGCAATTATCAGCCCCAGCATTTT.

This clone was found a few times. This rearrangement joins TRBV6-5 to TRBJ2-3; 7 positions match TRBD2. The germline CDR1 and CDR2 sequences are MNHEY and SVGAGI. The trim removed 0 bases at V and 6 bases at J, leaving 9 bases unmatched. This CDR3 has 16 residues. The CDR3 spells CASSYSPSGLADTQYF. The CDR3 bases are TGTGCCAGCAGTTACTCGCCTAGCGGACTGGCCGATACGCAGTATTTT.

The V and J genes are TRBV28 and TRBJ2-7, with 7 bases identical to TRBD2. Unmatched junction bases numbered 14, after V lost 3 bases and J lost 9 bases. Germline-derived CDR1 and CDR2 are MDHEN and SYDVKM. The CDR3 is made up of 15 amino acids. The CDR3 DNA reads TGTGCCAGCAGTTTCTCCGGACTAGGATTGAGGAGGCAGTACTTC. This gives the protein CASSFSGLGLRRQYF.

In DNA, the CDR3 is TGCGCCAGCAGCTTGGTGTTACAGGGGGCTAGCGCCTACAATGAGCAGTTCTTC. Translating gives CASSLVLQGASAYNEQFF. This chain links TRBV5-1 with TRBJ2-1; 9 bases line up with TRBD1. Looked up from germline, CDR1 is SGHRS and CDR2 is YFSETQ. Trimming removed 0 bases from V and 2 bases from J; junction bases left unmatched: 9. The CDR3 has 18 residues.

This clone was seen a single time. The gene calls are TRBV7-8 and TRBJ2-1; the match to TRBD2 covers 9 bases. V lost 0 bases to trimming and J lost 11 bases; unmatched junction nucleotides: 5. The CDR3 is 14 residues long. From germline, CDR1 is SGHVS and CDR2 FQNEAQ. The CDR3 loop is CASSLAGPSGKQFF. DNA for the CDR3: TGTGCCAGCAGCTTAGCTGGGCCTAGCGGGAAGCAGTTCTTC.

This chain links TRBV2 with TRBJ1-2; 7 nucleotides agree with TRBD1. V lost 8 bases to trimming and J lost 1 base; unmatched junction nucleotides: 10. Germline V lookup: CDR1 SNHLY, CDR2 FYNNEI. This CDR3 has 15 amino acids. CDR3: CASFDGTDLNYGYTF. The DNA of the CDR3 is TGTGCCAGCTTTGATGGGACAGACCTTAACTATGGCTACACCTTC. Together with reference TRBV2 and TRBJ1-2, the CDR3 gives the full variable domain: EPEVTQTPSHQVTQMGQEVILRCVPISNHLYFYWYRQILGQKVEFLVSFYNNEISEKSEIFDDQFSVERPDGSNFTLKIRSTKLEDSAMYFCASFDGTDLNYGYTFGSGTRLTVV.

Turning to this clone: This specimen includes other DNA sequences encoding the same CDR3. This sequence joins TRBV5-1 and TRBJ1-5, with 8 bases that match TRBD1. The CDR3 has 14 residues. V shed 4 bases and J 4 bases; nucleotides not matched to a gene: 4. CDR1 is SGHRS, CDR2 YFSETQ, per germline. In DNA form, the CDR3 reads TGCGCCAGCAGCCCCGGACAGGGTAATCAGCCCCAGCATTTT. Protein: CASSPGQGNQPQHF.

This chain links TRBV19 with TRBJ2-6; a weak D match, TRBD2 (5 bases). The CDR3 has 16 amino acids. Germline V lookup: CDR1 LNHDA, CDR2 SQIVND (reference sequence). V dropped 3 bases and J dropped 5 bases, with 14 bases sitting between them. The CDR3 sequence is CASSMGSSGRANVLTF. The DNA of the CDR3 is TGTGCCAGTAGTATGGGTAGCTCCGGGAGGGCCAACGTCCTGACTTTC.

V usage is TRBV14 and J usage is TRBJ2-7, with TRBD1 matching 8 bases. V shed 1 base, J shed 6 bases, and the junction held 8 bases outside the gene matches. Germline V gene sequence: CDR1 SGHDN, CDR2 FVKESK. This CDR3 region has 15 residues. CDR3 in amino acids: CASSQATGGGFEQYF. The CDR3 DNA reads TGTGCCAGCAGCCAAGCAACAGGGGGTGGTTTCGAGCAGTACTTC.

The V and J genes are TRBV5-4 and TRBJ2-5, with 13 bases lining up with TRBD2. The ends lost 4 bases at V and 5 bases at J; junction bases unmatched: 5. The CDR3 consists of 15 residues. CDR1 is SGHNT and CDR2 is YYREEE in the germline V gene (reference sequence). This chain's CDR3 is CASSPKTSGRETQYF. The CDR3 DNA is TGTGCCAGCAGCCCGAAGACTAGCGGGAGGGAGACCCAGTACTTC. Filled out from reference TRBV5-4 and TRBJ2-5, the complete variable domain reads ETGVTQSPTHLIKTRGQQVTLRCSSQSGHNTVSWYQQALGQGPQFIFQYYREEENGRGNFPPRFSGLQFPNYSSELNVNALELDDSALYLCASSPKTSGRETQYFGPGTRLLVL.

The chain is built from TRBV12-5 and TRBJ2-3, with 11 bases aligning to TRBD2. There are 15 residues in the CDR3. Trimming cost V 5 bases and J 5 bases; bases outside gene matches: 6. Germline V gives CDR1 LGHNT, CDR2 FRNRAP. The CDR3 DNA reads TGTGCTAGTGGTACAACTAGCGGGAGTAGAGATACGCAGTATTTT. The encoded protein is CASGTTSGSRDTQYF.

The gene calls are TRBV3-1 (or the pseudogene TRBV3-2) and TRBJ2-5; 16 bases fit TRBD2. The ends lost 3 bases at V and 5 bases at J; junction bases unmatched: 9. The V gene's germline CDR1 is LGHDT and CDR2 YNNKEL (reference sequence). The CDR3 has 18 amino acids. The CDR3 nucleotides read TGTGCCAGCAGCCAGGGGACTAGCGGGAGGGCCGGGTCGGAGACCCAGTACTTC. This codes for CASSQGTSGRAGSETQYF.

The chain uses TRBV5-6 and TRBJ2-3; D remains unclear. CDR1 and CDR2 (germline): SGHDT, YYEEEE. Trimming cost V 5 bases and J 4 bases, with 14 bases left between them. The CDR3 contains 14 residues. CDR3 sequence (DNA): TGTGCCAGCAGGGGTACGAGGTCCTCAGATACGCAGTATTTT. It yields the protein CASRGTRSSDTQYF.

The chain combines TRBV25-1 with TRBJ2-7; the D gene is possibly TRBD1 (6 bases). The V end was cut by 10 bases, the J end by 6 bases, with 16 bases between. Germline CDR1 MGHDK, CDR2 SYGVNS. This CDR3 contains 12 residues. The CDR3 loop is CATTRGWGEQYF. In nucleotides, the CDR3 is TGTGCCACCACCAGGGGATGGGGCGAGCAGTACTTC.

The chain recombines TRBV21-1 with TRBJ2-3; the D call TRBD2 from the table was never checked on the DNA. TRBV21-1 is listed as a pseudogene. The CDR3 is 16 amino acids. CDR3 sequence (DNA): TGTGCCAGCAGCAAAATCTCTAGCGGGATAACAGATACGCAGTATTTT. It yields the protein CASSKISSGITDTQYF.

The CDR3 bases are TGTGCCAGCCGGAATGAAGCGCGGGATCGAAACACCATATATTTT. Its protein product is CASRNEARDRNTIYF. The chain recombines TRBV6-9 with TRBJ1-3; D is undetermined. This CDR3 has 15 amino acids. The germline CDR1 and CDR2 sequences are MNHGY and SVAAGI. With 8 bases removed from V and 5 bases from J, the gap between germline ends came to 19 bases.

This clone was seen only a few times. J is TRBJ1-1 and V is TRBV27; 7 nucleotides line up with TRBD1. This CDR3 spans 13 amino acids. The V and J ends lost 5 bases and 7 bases, in that order; junction bases with no gene match: 7. CDR1 and CDR2 from the germline V gene are MNHEY and SMNVEV (reference sequence). The CDR3 bases are TGTGCCAGCAGTCCACAACACAGGGGTGAAGCTTTCTTT. Its protein is CASSPQHRGEAFF.

DNA of the CDR3: TGTGCCAGCAGACGACAGGGTGATGGCTACACCTTC. It translates to CASRRQGDGYTF. The chain links TRBV3-1 (or the pseudogene TRBV3-2) to TRBJ1-2, with TRBD1 identical over 7 bases. With 6 bases clipped from V and 6 bases from J, the junction kept 4 bases outside the gene matches. Germline V gene lookup returns CDR1 LGHDT and CDR2 YNNKEL (reference sequence). The CDR3 loop spans 12 amino acids.

This clone showed up just a few times. V usage is TRBV6-1 and J usage is TRBJ2-5; TRBD2 aligns across 7 bases. The V segment lost 0 bases and the J segment 2 bases; nucleotides outside the gene matches: 3. This CDR3 has 15 amino acids. Looked up from germline, CDR1 is MNHNS and CDR2 is SASEGT. The CDR3 here is CASSEAGGGQETQYF. CDR3 nucleotide sequence: TGTGCCAGCAGTGAAGCGGGGGGGGGTCAAGAGACCCAGTACTTC.

The chain uses TRBV3-1 (or the pseudogene TRBV3-2) and TRBJ2-2; 9 nucleotides align to TRBD1. V shed 4 bases and J 5 bases; nucleotides not matched to a gene: 8. This CDR3 is 16 amino acids long. Looked up from germline, CDR1 is LGHDT and CDR2 is YNNKEL (reference sequence). In nucleotides, the CDR3 is TGTGCCAGCAGCCTTTATACAGGGGGCAAAACCGGGGAGCTGTTTTTT. It is translated as CASSLYTGGKTGELFF.

A single count supports this clone. The J gene is TRBJ2-7, the V gene TRBV6-1; 16 bases are a match to TRBD2. The CDR3 has 18 residues. V lost 1 base and J lost 2; bases outside the gene matches: 5. Per the germline V gene, CDR1 is MNHNS and CDR2 is SASEGT. The CDR3 loop is CASSEGGTSGRATYEQYF. For the CDR3, the DNA is TGTGCCAGCAGTGAAGGCGGGACTAGCGGGAGGGCCACCTACGAGCAGTACTTC.

This clone appeared a few times. The rearrangement links TRBV12-3 or TRBV12-4 to TRBJ2-3, with D hard to call. The V gene lost 4 bases and the J gene lost 0 bases, with 5 bases spanning the gap. The CDR3 is 13 amino acids. CDR3 region: CASSSQSTDTQYF. The DNA for the CDR3 is TGTGCCAGCAGTTCGCAGAGCACAGATACGCAGTATTTT.

This CDR3 is CASSVTSGDAYEQYF. For the CDR3, the DNA is TGTGCCAGCAGCGTGACTAGCGGGGACGCCTACGAGCAGTACTTC. The chain employs TRBV6-5 and TRBJ2-7, with 11 bases that match TRBD2. CDR1 and CDR2 from the germline V gene are MNHEY and SVGAGI. The V segment lost 6 bases and the J segment 2 bases; nucleotides outside the gene matches: 6. The CDR3 loop spans 15 amino acids.

V usage is TRBV5-1 and J usage is TRBJ2-5; unclear D gene. The CDR3 sequence is 15 residues long. V lost 4 bases to trimming and J lost 2 bases, with 15 bases between them. The V gene's germline CDR1 is SGHRS and CDR2 YFSETQ. The CDR3 bases are TGCGCCAGCAGCCAACGCAGCGCCTTGCAAGAGACCCAGTACTTC. Amino acids: CASSQRSALQETQYF.

J is TRBJ1-4 and V is TRBV19; 7 bases match TRBD1. The junction had 9 bases not matched to a gene; V was cut back by 4 bases and J by 4 bases. Germline V CDR1 and CDR2: LNHDA, SQIVND (reference sequence). This CDR3 spans 16 amino acids. The CDR3 spells CASSTWRDSLNEKLFF. The CDR3 nucleotides are TGTGCCAGTAGTACTTGGCGGGACAGCCTTAATGAAAAACTGTTTTTT.

This chain connects TRBV30 to TRBJ2-5, with D hard to call. The CDR3 loop spans 13 amino acids. V lost 3 bases to trimming and J lost 1 base, with 9 bases between them. Germline V CDR1 and CDR2: GTSNPN, SVGIG (reference sequence). The CDR3 sequence is CAWSAIRQETQYF. The CDR3 DNA reads TGTGCCTGGAGCGCTATTCGCCAAGAGACCCAGTACTTC.

The chain couples TRBV5-4 to TRBJ1-2; D ambiguous. V shed 2 bases and J shed 5 bases, with 13 bases lying between them. The CDR3 loop spans 14 amino acids. Looked up from germline, CDR1 is SGHNT and CDR2 is YYREEE (reference sequence). This chain's CDR3 is CASSLAPPGYGYTF. The CDR3 bases are TGTGCCAGCAGCTTAGCCCCCCCGGGATATGGCTACACCTTC.

This rearrangement joins TRBV7-6 to TRBJ2-2; no clear D. The CDR3 totals 16 residues. The V end lost 5 bases, the J end lost 2 bases, and 15 bases lay between the germline ends. Per the germline V gene, CDR1 is SGHVS and CDR2 is FNYEAQ. CDR3 region: CASSRLVSTNTGELFF. The DNA for the CDR3 is TGTGCCAGCAGCCGCCTAGTGTCCACAAACACCGGGGAGCTGTTTTTT.

The chain combines TRBV24-1 with TRBJ2-3; 7 bases line up with TRBD2. The junction had 16 bases not matched to a gene; V was cut back by 9 bases and J by 2 bases. There are 17 residues in the CDR3. Germline loops: CDR1 KGHDR, CDR2 SFDVKD. The CDR3 DNA is TGTGCCACCGGGTCGGCCTTTCTAGCGGCGGCCACAGATACGCAGTATTTT. The encoded protein is CATGSAFLAAATDTQYF.

The chain employs TRBV11-2 and TRBJ2-7; TRBD2 is a possible D gene (6 bases). The V and J ends lost 2 bases and 6 bases respectively, with 14 bases between them. This CDR3 contains 14 residues. The germline CDR1 and CDR2 sequences are SGHAT and FQNNGV. Here the CDR3 DNA reads TGTGCCAGCAGCTTATTGGAGGGAGCGGCCGAGCAGTACTTC. As protein: CASSLLEGAAEQYF.